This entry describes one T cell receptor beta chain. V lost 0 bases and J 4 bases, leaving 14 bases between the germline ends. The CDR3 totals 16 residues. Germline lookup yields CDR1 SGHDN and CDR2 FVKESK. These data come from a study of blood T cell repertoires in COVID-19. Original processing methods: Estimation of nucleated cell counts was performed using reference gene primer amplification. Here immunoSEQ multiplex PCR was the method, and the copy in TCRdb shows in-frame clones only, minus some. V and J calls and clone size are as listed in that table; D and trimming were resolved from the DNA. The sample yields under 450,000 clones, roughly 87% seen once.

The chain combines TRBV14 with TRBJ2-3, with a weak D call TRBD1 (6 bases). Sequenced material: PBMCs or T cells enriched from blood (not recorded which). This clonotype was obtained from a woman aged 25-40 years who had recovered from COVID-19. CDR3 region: CASSQDRGSGSDTQYF. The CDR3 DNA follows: TGTGCCAGCAGCCAAGATAGGGGGAGCGGCTCAGATACGCAGTATTTT.